Following are 22 T cell receptor beta chains from one sample sequenced in a study of T cell responses to AZD1222 COVID-19 vaccine (dated by TCRdb to the early 2020s). In the paper's terms, the time point label means: baseline before first vaccination. The library relied on the immunoSEQ multiplex PCR assay. Held by TCRdb, this immuneACCESS table contains in-frame sequences only and omits some clones. Under half of the omission traces to an unresolved V gene where checked; the cause of the rest is unknown. Across this sample there are over 110,000 clones, with just over 90% seen only once. Together, the top ten hold roughly 4.9% of the sample. The source was peripheral blood, collected on day 0 of AZD1222 vaccination. The origin of the receptors is an adult in good health.

The chain links TRBV2 to TRBJ1-3; maybe TRBD1 (5 bases). This CDR3 region has 14 residues. V lost 8 bases and J lost 0, with 11 bases in between. Germline CDR1 and CDR2: SNHLY and FYNNEI. CDR3 amino acids: CASAGLVSGNTIYF. The CDR3 nucleotides read TGTGCCAGCGCAGGGCTGGTCTCTGGAAACACCATATATTTT.

This chain connects TRBV7-2 to TRBJ1-1; D is unresolved. CDR3 length equals 16 residues. Trimming stripped 4 bases from V and 1 base from J, with 16 bases between. CDR1 is SGHTA and CDR2 is FQGNSA in the germline V gene. Here the CDR3 DNA reads TGTGCCAGCAGCTCTCCCCCCGGCCGGGCGAACACTGAAGCTTTCTTT. Protein: CASSSPPGRANTEAFF.

The chain carries TRBV6-5 and TRBJ1-5; D uncertain. Trimming cost V 3 bases and J 4 bases, with 7 bases left between them. The CDR3 is 13 residues long. Per the germline V gene, CDR1 is MNHEY and CDR2 is SVGAGI. The CDR3 coding sequence is TGTGCCAGCAGTTATGACCTAAATCAGCCCCAGCATTTT. It is translated as CASSYDLNQPQHF.

The chain joins TRBV6-7 to TRBJ2-2; 9 nucleotides line up with TRBD1. TRBV6-7 is an ORF; its function is uncertain. The CDR3 sequence is 14 residues long. V lost 10 bases and J lost 2; bases outside the gene matches: 5. CDR3 sequence (DNA): TGTGCCATCCGGACAGGGGCCAACACCGGGGAGCTGTTTTTT. As protein: CAIRTGANTGELFF.

The V and J genes are TRBV9 and TRBJ2-7; TRBD2 matches at 11 bases. Losses at the gene ends were 2 bases for V and 4 bases for J; bases not matched to a gene: 2. This CDR3 is 14 amino acids long. The germline V gene has CDR1 SGDLS and CDR2 YYNGEE. CDR3 bases: TGTGCCAGCAGCGTGACTAGCGGGGCATACGAGCAGTACTTC. The encoded protein is CASSVTSGAYEQYF.

The chain has TRBV4-3 and TRBJ1-2; 7 positions agree with TRBD1. Germline V lookup: CDR1 LGHNA, CDR2 YSLEER. The CDR3 has 12 residues. The chain's CDR3 is CAAGGANYGYTF. Written as DNA, the CDR3 is TGCGCTGCAGGGGGGGCTAACTATGGCTACACCTTC.

The J gene is TRBJ1-1, the V gene TRBV29-1; TRBD1 matches 7 bases. Germline assignment: CDR1 SQVTM and CDR2 ANQGSEA. The CDR3 contains 13 residues. J gave up 2 bases and V 4 bases, and 4 bases lay outside the gene matches. The CDR3 DNA sequence: TGCAGCGTTGGACAGGGTTTTAACACTGAAGCTTTCTTT. It specifies CSVGQGFNTEAFF.

With respect to this clone: This sample also contains other DNA sequences that code for the same CDR3. V usage is TRBV9 and J usage is TRBJ1-3, with D perhaps matching TRBD1 (6 bases). Germline-derived CDR1 and CDR2 are SGDLS and YYNGEE. The CDR3 length is 15 residues. Trimming took off 2 bases at V and 2 bases at J, with 11 bases between the two ends. CDR3: CASSVRGAAGNTIYF. The CDR3 region has the DNA TGTGCCAGCAGCGTGCGGGGGGCGGCTGGAAACACCATATATTTT.

This clone was found many times. This chain uses TRBV9 with TRBJ2-7; weak D call: TRBD1 (5 bases). Germline CDR1 is SGDLS and CDR2 is YYNGEE. The CDR3 is 15 amino acids. The ends were cut back, 0 bases at V and 7 bases at J, with 17 bases in the middle. Written as DNA, the CDR3 is TGTGCCAGCAGCGTAGGAGGTGGGGCCTCAGGGGAGCAGTACTTC. Protein sequence: CASSVGGGASGEQYF.

The rearrangement links TRBV20-1 to TRBJ2-5; unclear D gene. The CDR3 is 11 amino acids. Germline CDR1 DFQATT, CDR2 SNEGSKA (reference sequence). V dropped 3 bases and J dropped 5 bases, with 7 bases sitting between them. This chain's CDR3 is CSARSDETQYF. In nucleotides, the CDR3 is TGCAGTGCTAGGAGCGATGAGACCCAGTACTTC.

This chain connects TRBV5-1 to TRBJ1-5; 9 bases line up with TRBD1. CDR1 and CDR2 (germline): SGHRS, YFSETQ. The CDR3 sequence is 15 residues long. The V and J ends lost 2 bases and 4 bases, in that order; junction bases with no gene match: 4. The CDR3 nucleotides are TGCGCCAGCAGCTTAACAGGGGGCCCTAATCAGCCCCAGCATTTT. Its translation is CASSLTGGPNQPQHF.

This chain links TRBV29-1 with TRBJ2-1, with TRBD2 matching 14 bases. The CDR3 extends over 16 amino acids. The ends lost 6 bases at V and 2 bases at J; junction bases unmatched: 6. Germline V gene lookup returns CDR1 SQVTM and CDR2 ANQGSEA. CDR3 sequence (DNA): TGCAGCGTAGCGGGACTAGCGGGAGCGGCCTACAATGAGCAGTTCTTC. It encodes CSVAGLAGAAYNEQFF.

J is TRBJ2-3 and V is TRBV14; 8 bases line up with TRBD2. The V gene's germline CDR1 is SGHDN and CDR2 FVKESK. The CDR3 is 15 amino acids. The V segment lost 1 base and the J segment 3 bases; nucleotides outside the gene matches: 3. CDR3: CASSQGPGGTDTQYF. The CDR3 bases are TGTGCCAGCAGCCAAGGACCGGGGGGGACAGATACGCAGTATTTT.

The chain joins TRBV5-4 to TRBJ1-2; D is undetermined. Germline V gene sequence: CDR1 SGHNT, CDR2 YYREEE (reference sequence). Trimming removed 5 bases at V and 2 bases at J, with 16 bases between. The CDR3 covers 15 residues. The CDR3, as DNA: TGTGCCAGCAGTTCGGAGCTGGGAAGAAACTATGGCTACACCTTC. This gives the protein CASSSELGRNYGYTF.

The genes are TRBV6-5 and TRBJ2-1; 8 positions agree with TRBD2. Germline V gene data show CDR1 as MNHEY and CDR2 as SVGAGI. Trimming removed 2 bases from V and 3 bases from J; junction bases left unmatched: 3. The CDR3 totals 15 residues. This chain's CDR3 is CASSYGLAGYNEQFF. The DNA of the CDR3 is TGTGCCAGCAGTTACGGGCTAGCGGGCTACAATGAGCAGTTCTTC.

This sequence joins TRBV3-1 (or the pseudogene TRBV3-2) and TRBJ1-2, with D perhaps TRBD1 (6 bases). The CDR3 is 14 amino acids. Germline values: CDR1 LGHDT, CDR2 YNNKEL (reference sequence). V was trimmed by 4 bases and J by 4 bases, leaving 13 bases between them. In DNA form, the CDR3 reads TGTGCCAGCAGCCCCCGGGAGGGGGTCTATGGCTACACCTTC. Its translation: CASSPREGVYGYTF.

This chain uses TRBV19 with TRBJ2-1; 9 positions match TRBD1. Trimming took 4 bases from V and 7 from J; bases not matched to a gene: 8. The germline gives CDR1 LNHDA, CDR2 SQIVND (reference sequence). The CDR3 extends over 15 amino acids. The DNA of the CDR3 is TGTGCCAGTAGTACCCCCGGGACAGGGATTAATGAGCAGTTCTTC. Protein sequence: CASSTPGTGINEQFF.

The chain uses TRBV13 and TRBJ1-2, with a possible D match to TRBD1 (6 bases). This CDR3 has 13 residues. The germline V and J ends were trimmed by 5 bases and 4 bases, with 11 bases remaining between them. The V gene's germline CDR1 is PRHDT and CDR2 FYEKMQ (reference sequence). CDR3 residues: CASSPRGIYGYTF. DNA of the CDR3: TGTGCCAGCAGCCCAAGGGGGATCTATGGCTACACCTTC.

J is TRBJ2-7 and V is TRBV10-1; TRBD1 aligns across 7 bases. This CDR3 region has 14 residues. Trimming cost V 9 bases and J 3 bases; bases outside gene matches: 11. Germline V CDR1 and CDR2: WNHNN, SYGVQD (reference sequence). CDR3 DNA sequence: TGCGCCAGACATATGGGACAGTTTCTCTACGAGCAGTACTTC. Translation: CARHMGQFLYEQYF.

This sequence joins TRBV6-2 or TRBV6-3 and TRBJ1-5, with 8 nucleotides matching TRBD1. Germline values: CDR1 MNHEY, CDR2 SVGEGT. V was clipped by 5 bases and J by 5 bases; unmatched bases: 11. The CDR3 extends over 16 amino acids. CDR3 in amino acids: CASSLYSQGDHQPQHF. Here the CDR3 DNA reads TGTGCCAGCAGTCTTTATTCACAGGGGGATCATCAGCCCCAGCATTTT.

The chain recombines TRBV27 with TRBJ1-2, with 9 bases that match TRBD1. V was clipped by 5 bases and J by 5 bases; unmatched bases: 6. The CDR3 covers 14 residues. Germline V CDR1 and CDR2: MNHEY, SMNVEV (reference sequence). The CDR3 nucleotides are TGTGCCAGCAGTGGACAGGGGACGGGGTATGGCTACACCTTC. It encodes CASSGQGTGYGYTF.

The count of this clone is one. The rearrangement joins TRBV30 to TRBJ2-3; D is uncertain. Trimming left V 2 bases short and J 2 bases short, with 14 bases between. In germline, CDR1 is GTSNPN, CDR2 SVGIG (reference sequence). The CDR3 extends over 15 amino acids. In DNA, the CDR3 is TGTGCCTGGAGTCCGACTGGTAGATCCACAGATACGCAGTATTTT. It translates to CAWSPTGRSTDTQYF.